This T cell receptor beta chain is drawn from a study of T-cell reconstitution after alpha-beta-depleted transplantation in children. Overall study findings and caveats: Reports say that about two months after transplant, the alpha-beta T cells came out of several hundred graft clones that had expanded. T-cell counts and diversity at one year following transplant were attributed mainly to newly produced T cells.

Using unique molecular identifiers, the investigators prepared the TCRbeta library. MiXCR was run by TCRdb on the PCR reads, yielding one entry per CDR3 protein. The sample holds fewer than 550,000 distinct CDR3 sequences, about 10% seen once. This CDR3 is built from 16 residues. Germline CDR1 SGHRS, CDR2 YFSETQ. With V trimmed by 0 bases and J by 3 bases, 6 bases remained unmatched. On this clonotype itself: Its antigen is not identified.

Sample: PBMCs, mostly from graft donor cells, taken 180 days after TCRalphabeta/CD19-depleted stem cell transplant. This chain links TRBV5-1 with TRBJ2-1; 7 bases fit TRBD2. The sequence was collected from a female patient aged 2-15 years who had a stem cell transplant for aplastic anemia, so the T cells may come from the graft donor. CDR3 nucleotides: TGCGCCAGCAGCTTGGTGAGCGGGACTAACTACAATGAGCAGTTCTTC. This encodes CASSLVSGTNYNEQFF.